The source of this TCR beta chain is a study of blood T cell repertoires in COVID-19 (dated by TCRdb to about 2020). Broadly, across the study: Collaborator samples came from the United States, Italy and Spain and covered acute and convalescent phases of COVID-19. The material from the prospective study consisted of cDNA or gDNA derived from T cells, B-cell-depleted T cells, or PBMCs. Deeply sampled blood TCRbeta repertoires from subjects exposed to, actively infected with, or recovered from COVID-19 were included in the dataset. The repertoires were released in a freely available public database intended as a resource for research on the immune response to SARS-CoV-2. Samples came from the ongoing ImmuneRACE study (first 160 participants) plus 1,254 subjects from 6 global collaborators. Sample metadata almost always included a de-identified subject ID, COVID-19 status, age in years and sex. Where available, HLA class I and class II types were taken from metadata supplied by the sample provider and were not determined by assay-based typing. The research as a whole found: How much clinical and demographic metadata was included differed by source and by participant, and the metadata was provided uncurated.

On this clone itself: What antigen it recognizes has not been identified. No base-level quality is on record; no much larger clone is a single base apart.

V is shortened by 2 bases, J by 6 bases, and the region joining them spans 16 bases. The CDR3 runs 14 residues from the cysteine to the phenylalanine. Only the CDR3 region is kept as DNA, spanning 42 bases read in frame from base 1. The germline V gene (reference sequence) yields GTSNPN for CDR1 and SVGIG for CDR2. TCRbeta CDR3 regions were amplified from genomic DNA by means of the immunoSEQ Assay, a bias-controlled multiplex PCR. In the original analysis: Within the assay, amplification of reference gene primers was used to estimate how many nucleated cells each sample contained. To quantify the absolute abundance of each unique TCRbeta CDR3 rearrangement, sequence reads were collapsed and filtered. For each sample, productive Simpson clonality was calculated by taking the square root of Simpson's diversity index across productive rearrangements. Held by TCRdb, this immuneACCESS table contains in-frame sequences only and omits some clones. Under half of the omission traces to an unresolved V gene where checked; the cause of the rest is unknown. D and trimming come from the DNA, and the V and J calls and clone size come from that table. For this sample the table gives approximately 150,000 clones, of which approximately 90% were detected only once. The ten largest clonotypes hold approximately 2.8% of the sample.

Whole blood was collected in K2EDTA tubes by collaborating institutions according to the institutions' own protocols. Collaborator samples were shipped for TCRbeta analysis as frozen whole blood, isolated PBMCs, or DNA extracted from either sample type. This chain joins TRBV30 to TRBJ2-5; a weak D assignment points to TRBD2 (6 bases agree). The clonotype was recovered from a woman aged 55-69 years with active COVID-19. The sample taken for sequencing was peripheral blood. Here the CDR3 is given as CAWSLLRGGKTQYF. The nucleotides read TGTGCCTGGAGTTTATTACGGGGAGGAAAGACCCAGTACTTC.